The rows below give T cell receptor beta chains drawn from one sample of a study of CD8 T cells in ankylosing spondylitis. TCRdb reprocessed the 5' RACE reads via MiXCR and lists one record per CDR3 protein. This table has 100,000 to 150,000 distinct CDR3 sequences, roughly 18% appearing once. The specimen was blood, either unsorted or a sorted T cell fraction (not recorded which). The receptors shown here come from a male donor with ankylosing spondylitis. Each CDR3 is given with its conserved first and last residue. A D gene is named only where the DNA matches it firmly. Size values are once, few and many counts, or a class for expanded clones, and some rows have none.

CDR3aa: CAIMTASTDTQYF
CDR3nt: TGTGCCATCATGACAGCTAGCACAGATACGCAGTATTTT
j_gene: TRBJ2-3
v_gene: TRBV10-3
abundance: few
d_gene: -

CDR3aa: CASSPGTGGYEQYF
CDR3nt: TGTGCCAGCAGCCCCGGGACAGGGGGCTACGAGCAGTACTTC
j_gene: TRBJ2-7
v_gene: TRBV27
abundance: many
d_gene: TRBD1

CDR3aa: CASSQPGYNRDGETQYF
CDR3nt: TGCGCCAGCAGCCAACCCGGGTACAACAGGGATGGGGAGACCCAGTACTTC
j_gene: TRBJ2-5
v_gene: TRBV4-1
abundance: -
d_gene: -

CDR3aa: CASSLAAGDFYTQYF
CDR3nt: TGTGCCAGCAGCTTAGCGGCAGGGGACTTCTATACGCAGTATTTT
j_gene: TRBJ2-3
v_gene: TRBV11-3
abundance: -
d_gene: -

CDR3aa: CASSPRAGNILSGELFF
CDR3nt: TGCGCCAGCAGCCCCAGGGCCGGGAACATTTTATCCGGGGAGCTGTTTTTT
j_gene: TRBJ2-2
v_gene: TRBV5-1
abundance: -
d_gene: -

CDR3aa: CASSETSGRAYEQFF
CDR3nt: TGTGCCAGCAGTGAGACTAGCGGGAGGGCCTATGAGCAGTTCTTC
j_gene: TRBJ2-1
v_gene: TRBV6-1
abundance: -
d_gene: TRBD2

CDR3aa: CASSSSGTDYEQYF
CDR3nt: TGTGCCAGCAGTTCGTCCGGGACGGACTACGAGCAGTACTTC
j_gene: TRBJ2-7
v_gene: TRBV12-3/TRBV12-4
abundance: many
d_gene: -

CDR3aa: CASSPLATTNEKLFF
CDR3nt: TGTGCCAGCTCACCACTGGCTACAACTAATGAAAAACTGTTTTTT
j_gene: TRBJ1-4
v_gene: TRBV18
abundance: few
d_gene: -

CDR3aa: CASSLSDAVGAGNTIYF
CDR3nt: TGTGCCAGCAGCTTATCGGACGCGGTAGGGGCTGGAAACACCATATATTTT
j_gene: TRBJ1-3
v_gene: TRBV7-2
abundance: -
d_gene: -

CDR3aa: CASTWTSGPLAYEQYF
CDR3nt: TGTGCCAGCACTTGGACTAGCGGGCCTCTAGCCTACGAGCAGTACTTC
j_gene: TRBJ2-7
v_gene: TRBV6-2/TRBV6-3
abundance: -
d_gene: TRBD2

CDR3aa: CASSGPGQGALRELFF
CDR3nt: TGTGCCAGCAGTGGTCCGGGACAGGGGGCTCTCCGGGAGCTGTTTTTT
j_gene: TRBJ2-2
v_gene: TRBV6-1
abundance: few
d_gene: TRBD1

CDR3aa: CSARTSVGNEQFF
CDR3nt: TGCAGTGCTAGGACTAGTGTGGGCAATGAGCAGTTCTTC
j_gene: TRBJ2-1
v_gene: TRBV20-1
abundance: -
d_gene: -

CDR3aa: CSVGTETGHEQYF
CDR3nt: TGCAGCGTTGGGACAGAAACAGGCCACGAGCAGTACTTC
j_gene: TRBJ2-7
v_gene: TRBV29-1
abundance: many
d_gene: -

CDR3aa: CASSFEGHEQYF
CDR3nt: TGTGCCAGCAGTTTTGAGGGCCACGAGCAGTACTTC
j_gene: TRBJ2-7
v_gene: TRBV27
abundance: -
d_gene: -

CDR3aa: CASSLFTDTQYF
CDR3nt: TGTGCCAGCAGCTTATTCACAGATACGCAGTATTTT
j_gene: TRBJ2-3
v_gene: TRBV11-2
abundance: few
d_gene: -

CDR3aa: CASSSGQAWIEQYF
CDR3nt: TGCGCCAGCAGCTCAGGACAGGCCTGGATAGAGCAGTACTTC
j_gene: TRBJ2-7
v_gene: TRBV5-1
abundance: many
d_gene: TRBD1

CDR3aa: CASSDRDSNEQFF
CDR3nt: TGTGCCAGCAGCGACCGGGACAGCAATGAGCAGTTCTTC
j_gene: TRBJ2-1
v_gene: TRBV9
abundance: few
d_gene: TRBD1

CDR3aa: CASSFRLAGSSYEQYF
CDR3nt: TGTGCCAGCAGCTTTCGACTAGCGGGAAGCTCCTACGAGCAGTACTTC
j_gene: TRBJ2-7
v_gene: TRBV7-8
abundance: -
d_gene: TRBD2

CDR3aa: CASSGLLGAEQYF
CDR3nt: TGTGCCAGCAGCGGACTACTGGGAGCGGAGCAGTACTTC
j_gene: TRBJ2-7
v_gene: TRBV9
abundance: -
d_gene: -

CDR3aa: CASSNQQTGFGETQYF
CDR3nt: TGTGCCAGCAGCAACCAACAGACAGGCTTTGGGGAGACCCAGTACTTC
j_gene: TRBJ2-5
v_gene: TRBV5-4
abundance: few
d_gene: -

CDR3aa: CSVELPGAATQYF
CDR3nt: TGCAGCGTTGAGCTTCCGGGAGCCGCCACGCAGTATTTT
j_gene: TRBJ2-3
v_gene: TRBV29-1
abundance: few
d_gene: -

CDR3aa: CASSSPSTQYF
CDR3nt: TGTGCCAGCAGCTCCCCAAGTACCCAGTACTTC
j_gene: TRBJ2-5
v_gene: TRBV27
abundance: -
d_gene: -

CDR3aa: CSARDGSTGLYEQYF
CDR3nt: TGCAGTGCTAGAGATGGGAGTACAGGACTCTACGAGCAGTACTTC
j_gene: TRBJ2-7
v_gene: TRBV20-1
abundance: -
d_gene: -

CDR3aa: CSVEVRPYEQYF
CDR3nt: TGCAGCGTTGAGGTCAGACCCTACGAGCAGTACTTC
j_gene: TRBJ2-7
v_gene: TRBV29-1
abundance: many
d_gene: -

CDR3aa: CASSLELADNTGELFF
CDR3nt: TGCGCCAGCAGCTTGGAGCTAGCGGATAACACCGGGGAGCTGTTTTTT
j_gene: TRBJ2-2
v_gene: TRBV5-1
abundance: few
d_gene: TRBD2

CDR3aa: CSVVAGTTDTQYF
CDR3nt: TGCAGCGTTGTGGCGGGAACCACAGATACGCAGTATTTT
j_gene: TRBJ2-3
v_gene: TRBV29-1
abundance: many
d_gene: -

CDR3aa: CSVRLATDNEQFF
CDR3nt: TGCAGCGTTAGACTAGCGACCGACAATGAGCAGTTCTTC
j_gene: TRBJ2-1
v_gene: TRBV29-1
abundance: -
d_gene: TRBD2

CDR3aa: CASSHWGLADTDTQYF
CDR3nt: TGTGCCAGCAGCCATTGGGGACTAGCGGACACAGATACGCAGTATTTT
j_gene: TRBJ2-3
v_gene: TRBV4-2
abundance: few
d_gene: TRBD2

CDR3aa: CSARVPTSISYNEQFF
CDR3nt: TGCAGTGCTAGAGTCCCAACTAGTATCTCCTACAATGAGCAGTTCTTC
j_gene: TRBJ2-1
v_gene: TRBV20-1
abundance: -
d_gene: -

CDR3aa: CASSQERYNEQFF
CDR3nt: TGTGCCAGCAGCCAAGAACGGTACAATGAGCAGTTCTTC
j_gene: TRBJ2-1
v_gene: TRBV4-2
abundance: few
d_gene: -

CDR3aa: CASSQEDQSSYEQYF
CDR3nt: TGTGCCAGCAGCCAAGAGGACCAAAGCTCCTACGAGCAGTACTTC
j_gene: TRBJ2-7
v_gene: TRBV7-8
abundance: -
d_gene: -

CDR3aa: CASSSWDNSYEQYF
CDR3nt: TGTGCCAGCAGCAGCTGGGACAACTCCTACGAGCAGTACTTC
j_gene: TRBJ2-7
v_gene: TRBV7-9
abundance: few
d_gene: -

CDR3aa: CASELTSGRVYEQYF
CDR3nt: TGTGCCAGCGAGCTGACTAGCGGGAGGGTCTACGAGCAGTACTTC
j_gene: TRBJ2-7
v_gene: TRBV6-2/TRBV6-3
abundance: -
d_gene: TRBD2

CDR3aa: CASSQDLSSHEQYF
CDR3nt: TGTGCCAGCAGCCAAGATTTAAGCAGCCACGAGCAGTACTTC
j_gene: TRBJ2-7
v_gene: TRBV3-1
abundance: many
d_gene: -

CDR3aa: CASSSGGPLNTEAFF
CDR3nt: TGTGCCAGCAGCTCAGGGGGTCCCCTGAACACTGAAGCTTTCTTT
j_gene: TRBJ1-1
v_gene: TRBV25-1
abundance: -
d_gene: TRBD1

CDR3aa: CASSGPPWDRGTEAFF
CDR3nt: TGTGCCAGCAGTGGTCCCCCGTGGGACAGGGGAACTGAAGCTTTCTTT
j_gene: TRBJ1-1
v_gene: TRBV6-1
abundance: -
d_gene: TRBD1

CDR3aa: CACRDRGPGELFF
CDR3nt: TGTGCCTGCCGGGACAGGGGGCCCGGGGAGCTGTTTTTT
j_gene: TRBJ2-2
v_gene: TRBV2
abundance: -
d_gene: TRBD1

CDR3aa: CASSEQAHGYTF
CDR3nt: TGTGCCAGCAGCGAACAGGCGCACGGCTACACCTTC
j_gene: TRBJ1-2
v_gene: TRBV9
abundance: few
d_gene: -

CDR3aa: CASSLSPINHQPQHF
CDR3nt: TGTGCCAGCAGCTTATCCCCCATCAACCATCAGCCCCAGCATTTT
j_gene: TRBJ1-5
v_gene: TRBV7-6
abundance: -
d_gene: -

CDR3aa: CASSQTRGSMINTEAFF
CDR3nt: TGCGCCAGCAGCCAGACCAGGGGATCAATGATAAACACTGAAGCTTTCTTT
j_gene: TRBJ1-1
v_gene: TRBV4-1
abundance: -
d_gene: -

CDR3aa: CASGSVDSGNTIYF
CDR3nt: TGTGCTAGTGGTTCGGTCGACTCTGGAAACACCATATATTTT
j_gene: TRBJ1-3
v_gene: TRBV12-5
abundance: many
d_gene: -

CDR3aa: CASSLRHFEAFF
CDR3nt: TGTGCCAGCAGTTTACGACACTTTGAAGCTTTCTTT
j_gene: TRBJ1-1
v_gene: TRBV12-3/TRBV12-4
abundance: few
d_gene: -

CDR3aa: CASSSNPGRWTYEQYF
CDR3nt: TGTGCCAGCAGCTCAAACCCGGGACGGTGGACCTACGAGCAGTACTTC
j_gene: TRBJ2-7
v_gene: TRBV5-6
abundance: few
d_gene: -

CDR3aa: CSARDPGVSYNEQFF
CDR3nt: TGCAGTGCTAGAGACCCCGGGGTCTCCTACAATGAGCAGTTCTTC
j_gene: TRBJ2-1
v_gene: TRBV20-1
abundance: -
d_gene: -

CDR3aa: CRGSGHSYNEQFF
CDR3nt: TGCAGGGGAAGCGGCCACTCCTACAATGAGCAGTTCTTC
j_gene: TRBJ2-1
v_gene: TRBV20-1
abundance: -
d_gene: -

CDR3aa: CASSLAGGYYNEQFF
CDR3nt: TGTGCCAGCAGCTTGGCCGGAGGTTACTACAATGAGCAGTTCTTC
j_gene: TRBJ2-1
v_gene: TRBV5-8
abundance: -
d_gene: -

CDR3aa: CASSLIRGFQETQYF
CDR3nt: TGCGCCAGCAGCCTGATAAGGGGCTTCCAAGAGACCCAGTACTTC
j_gene: TRBJ2-5
v_gene: TRBV5-1
abundance: few
d_gene: -

CDR3aa: CASSLHQGPSQPQHF
CDR3nt: TGTGCCAGCAGCTTACACCAGGGTCCAAGTCAGCCCCAGCATTTT
j_gene: TRBJ1-5
v_gene: TRBV7-8
abundance: few
d_gene: -

CDR3aa: CASQSGRGSYEQYF
CDR3nt: TGTGCCAGTCAGTCGGGGCGGGGGTCCTACGAGCAGTACTTC
j_gene: TRBJ2-7
v_gene: TRBV6-1
abundance: few
d_gene: TRBD2

CDR3aa: CAISGEAAYEQYF
CDR3nt: TGTGCCATCAGTGGTGAAGCAGCCTACGAGCAGTACTTC
j_gene: TRBJ2-7
v_gene: TRBV10-3
abundance: -
d_gene: -

CDR3aa: CASSLLGGPYEQYF
CDR3nt: TGTGCCAGCAGTTTATTGGGGGGACCCTACGAGCAGTACTTC
j_gene: TRBJ2-7
v_gene: TRBV28
abundance: -
d_gene: -

CDR3aa: CASSFKLAGASYNEQFF
CDR3nt: TGTGCCAGCAGCTTTAAGCTAGCGGGAGCCTCCTACAATGAGCAGTTCTTC
j_gene: TRBJ2-1
v_gene: TRBV13
abundance: -
d_gene: TRBD2

CDR3aa: CASSLPSWGGRTYEQYF
CDR3nt: TGTGCCAGCAGTTTACCCTCCTGGGGCGGGAGAACCTACGAGCAGTACTTC
j_gene: TRBJ2-7
v_gene: TRBV28
abundance: few
d_gene: TRBD2

CDR3aa: CSVEDSQNNYEQYF
CDR3nt: TGCAGCGTTGAAGATTCACAGAACAACTACGAGCAGTACTTC
j_gene: TRBJ2-7
v_gene: TRBV29-1
abundance: -
d_gene: -

CDR3aa: CASSLGRRATGELFF
CDR3nt: TGTGCCAGCAGTTTAGGGCGGAGGGCCACCGGGGAGCTGTTTTTT
j_gene: TRBJ2-2
v_gene: TRBV12-3/TRBV12-4
abundance: -
d_gene: -